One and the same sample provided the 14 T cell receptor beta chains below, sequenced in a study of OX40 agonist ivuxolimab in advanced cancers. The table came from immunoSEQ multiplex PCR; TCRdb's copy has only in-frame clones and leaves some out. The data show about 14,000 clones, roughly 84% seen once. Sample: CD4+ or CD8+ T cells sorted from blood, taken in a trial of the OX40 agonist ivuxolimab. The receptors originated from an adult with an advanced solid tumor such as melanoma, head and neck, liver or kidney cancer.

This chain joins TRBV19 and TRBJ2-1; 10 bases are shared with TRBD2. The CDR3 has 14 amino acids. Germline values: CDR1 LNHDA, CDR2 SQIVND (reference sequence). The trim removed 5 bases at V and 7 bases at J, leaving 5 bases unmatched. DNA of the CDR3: TGTGCCAGTAGTTACAGCGGGGGGGTGAATGAGCAGTTCTTC. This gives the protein CASSYSGGVNEQFF.

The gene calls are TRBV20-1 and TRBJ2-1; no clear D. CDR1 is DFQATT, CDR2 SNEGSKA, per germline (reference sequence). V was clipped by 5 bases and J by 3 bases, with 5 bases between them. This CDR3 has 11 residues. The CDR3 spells CSARFYNEQFF. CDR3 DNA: TGCAGTGCTCGTTTCTACAATGAGCAGTTCTTC.

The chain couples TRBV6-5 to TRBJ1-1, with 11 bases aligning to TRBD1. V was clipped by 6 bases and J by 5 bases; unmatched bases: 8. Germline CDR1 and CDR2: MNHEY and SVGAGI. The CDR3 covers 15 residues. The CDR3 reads CASRSDRGQFTEAFF. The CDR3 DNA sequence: TGTGCCAGCAGATCGGACAGGGGGCAGTTTACTGAAGCTTTCTTT.

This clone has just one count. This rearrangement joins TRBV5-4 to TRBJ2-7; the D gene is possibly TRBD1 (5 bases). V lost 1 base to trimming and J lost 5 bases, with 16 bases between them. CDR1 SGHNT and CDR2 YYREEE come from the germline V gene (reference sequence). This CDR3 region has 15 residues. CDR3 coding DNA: TGTGCCAGCAGCTTGCGTGGGGCACCCCCGGACGAGCAGTACTTC. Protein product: CASSLRGAPPDEQYF.

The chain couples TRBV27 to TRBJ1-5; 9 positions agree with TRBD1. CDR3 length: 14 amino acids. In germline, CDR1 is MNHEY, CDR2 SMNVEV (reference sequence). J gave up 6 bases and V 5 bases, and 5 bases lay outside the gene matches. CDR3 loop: CASSVTGGIQPQHF. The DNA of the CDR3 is TGTGCCAGCAGTGTGACAGGGGGTATTCAGCCCCAGCATTTT.

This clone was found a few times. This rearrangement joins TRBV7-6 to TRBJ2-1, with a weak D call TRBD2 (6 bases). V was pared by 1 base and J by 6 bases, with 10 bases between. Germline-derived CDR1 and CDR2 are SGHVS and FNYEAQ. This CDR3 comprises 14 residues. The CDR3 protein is CASSLGTSRNEQFF. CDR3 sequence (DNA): TGTGCCAGCAGCTTAGGAACTAGCCGCAATGAGCAGTTCTTC.

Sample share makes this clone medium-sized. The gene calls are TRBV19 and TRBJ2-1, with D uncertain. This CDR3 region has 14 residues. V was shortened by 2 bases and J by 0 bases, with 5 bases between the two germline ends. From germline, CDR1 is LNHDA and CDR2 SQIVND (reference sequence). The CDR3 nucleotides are TGTGCCAGTAGTATATTGAGCTCCTACAATGAGCAGTTCTTC. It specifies CASSILSSYNEQFF.

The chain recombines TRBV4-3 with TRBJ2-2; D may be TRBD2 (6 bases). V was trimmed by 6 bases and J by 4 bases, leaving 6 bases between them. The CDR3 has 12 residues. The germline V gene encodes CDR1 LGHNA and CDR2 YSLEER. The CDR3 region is CASRGGTGELFF. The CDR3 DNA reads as TGCGCCAGCAGGGGAGGCACCGGGGAGCTGTTTTTT.

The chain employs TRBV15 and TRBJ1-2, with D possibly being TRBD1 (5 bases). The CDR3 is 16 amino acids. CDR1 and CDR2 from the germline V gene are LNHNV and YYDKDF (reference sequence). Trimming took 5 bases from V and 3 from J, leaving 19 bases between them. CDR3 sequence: CATSSGGPGTYYGYTF. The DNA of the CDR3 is TGTGCCACCAGCTCGGGCGGCCCAGGGACGTACTATGGCTACACCTTC.

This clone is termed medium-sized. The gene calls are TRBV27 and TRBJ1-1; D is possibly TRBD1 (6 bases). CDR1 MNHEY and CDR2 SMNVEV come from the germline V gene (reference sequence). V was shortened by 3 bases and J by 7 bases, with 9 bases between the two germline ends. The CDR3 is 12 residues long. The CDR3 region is CASSFGGREAFF. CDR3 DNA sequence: TGTGCCAGCAGTTTTGGGGGGCGTGAAGCTTTCTTT.

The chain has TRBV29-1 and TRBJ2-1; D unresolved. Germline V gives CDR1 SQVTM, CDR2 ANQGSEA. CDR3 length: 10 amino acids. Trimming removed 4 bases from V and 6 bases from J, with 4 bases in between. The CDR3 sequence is CSVGGNEQFF. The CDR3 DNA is TGCAGCGTTGGTGGCAATGAGCAGTTCTTC.

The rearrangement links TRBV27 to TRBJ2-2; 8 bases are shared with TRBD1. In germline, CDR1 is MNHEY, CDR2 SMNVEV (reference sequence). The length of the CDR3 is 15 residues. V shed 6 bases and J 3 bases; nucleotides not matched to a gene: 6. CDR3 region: CASSGGQGYTGELFF. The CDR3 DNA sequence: TGTGCCAGCAGCGGAGGACAGGGCTACACCGGGGAGCTGTTTTTT.

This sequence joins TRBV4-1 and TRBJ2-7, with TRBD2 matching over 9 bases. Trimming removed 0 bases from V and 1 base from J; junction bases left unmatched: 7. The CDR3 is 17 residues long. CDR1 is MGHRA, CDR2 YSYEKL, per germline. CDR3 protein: CASSQEPGLALSYEQYF. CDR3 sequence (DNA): TGCGCCAGCAGCCAAGAGCCCGGACTAGCGCTTTCCTACGAGCAGTACTTC.

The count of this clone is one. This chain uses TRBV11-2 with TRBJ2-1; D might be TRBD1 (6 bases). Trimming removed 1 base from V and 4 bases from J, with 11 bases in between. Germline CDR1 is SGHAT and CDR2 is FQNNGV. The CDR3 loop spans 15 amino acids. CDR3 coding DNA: TGTGCCAGCAGCTTAGTTAGCCAGGGGTACAATGAGCAGTTCTTC. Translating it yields CASSLVSQGYNEQFF.